The clone carrying this T cell receptor beta chain was observed a handful of times. The antigen is undetermined. The data were obtained in a study of T cell repertoires in cytomegalovirus infection. Study summary: Selection of CMV epitopes for the study included recently identified HLA-C-restricted and well-studied HLA-B-restricted ones. Evidence of both CMV infection and a matching HLA type came from public TCR beta signatures. Study-wide findings and caveats: Totalled public TCR beta family frequency picked out people who carried CMV plus the relevant HLA. Clonotype analysis showed dominance of the ex vivo response by HLA-C-restricted CMV-specific TCR beta clonotypes.

V was cut by 0 bases and J by 8 bases, with 20 bases left in between. CDR3 length: 17 amino acids. CDR1 is LNHDA and CDR2 is SQIVND in the germline V gene (reference sequence). MiXCR, applied by TCRdb to the reads, yields one record per CDR3 protein. The sample has roughly 920,000 distinct CDR3 sequences; roughly 30% are singletons. The clonotype comes from a human donor in good health (CMV status not recorded). Some clones in this sample may be carry-over from other donors' samples. The sequencing here drew on cultured CD8+ T cells from PBMCs, taken from culture after CMV antigen stimulation. V gene TRBV19 combines with J gene TRBJ1-5; tentative D call: TRBD1 (5 bases). The CDR3 bases are TGTGCCAGTAGTATAGATCTTCCGGGACCCGGCAGGGAGCCCCAGCATTTT. Translated, it gives CASSIDLPGPGREPQHF.